What follows is one TCR beta chain and its context. Its antigen remains unidentified. CDR3 length: 15 amino acids. Germline V gene sequence: CDR1 GTSNPN, CDR2 SVGIG (reference sequence). V was pared by 2 bases and J by 4 bases, with 5 bases of the junction left unmatched. This record comes from a study of OX40 agonist ivuxolimab in advanced cancers. Measured with immunoSEQ multiplex PCR; TCRdb has only the in-frame clones, and not every one. The sample carries around 64,000 clones, around 88% recorded once. General observations from the study: Averaging showed that CD8+ T cells had more expanded clones than CD4+ did.

This sequence joins TRBV30 and TRBJ2-7; 13 bases agree with TRBD2. The source was CD4+ or CD8+ T cells sorted from blood, collected in a trial of the OX40 agonist ivuxolimab. The receptor was isolated from an adult with an advanced solid tumor such as melanoma, head and neck, liver or kidney cancer. This CDR3 reads CAWSWTSGGRYEQYF. Here the CDR3 DNA reads TGTGCCTGGAGTTGGACTAGCGGGGGCAGGTACGAGCAGTACTTC.